The 5 T cell receptor beta chains given below trace back to one sample, sequenced in a study of cytomegalovirus exposure and HLA in healthy donors. Primers for the PCR totalled 60 Vbeta and 13 Jbeta. Libraries were prepared by immunoSEQ multiplex PCR; TCRdb keeps only in-frame clonotypes and omits some of them. The sample holds roughly 70,000 clones; over 75% are singletons and the top ten take about 12%. The sequenced material came from PBMCs. The receptors shown here come from a woman between 25 and 40 years old in good health and CMV-seropositive.

This chain links TRBV28 with TRBJ2-1, with 10 bases lining up with TRBD2. Germline CDR1 reads MDHEN; CDR2 reads SYDVKM. V was pared by 3 bases and J by 3 bases, with 5 bases of the junction left unmatched. The CDR3 runs 16 residues. CDR3 protein: CASSLPWTSGYNEQFF. DNA for the CDR3: TGTGCCAGCAGTTTGCCCTGGACTAGCGGCTACAATGAGCAGTTCTTC.

The chain recombines TRBV4-1 with TRBJ2-2; 10 bases agree with TRBD2. Germline lookup yields CDR1 MGHRA and CDR2 YSYEKL. V was pared by 1 base and J by 4 bases, with 6 bases of the junction left unmatched. CDR3 length: 17 amino acids. CDR3 sequence (DNA): TGCGCCAGCAGCCAAGCACTAGCGGGAATCCCCACCGGGGAGCTGTTTTTT. This gives the protein CASSQALAGIPTGELFF.

The chain joins TRBV5-1 to TRBJ2-5; no clear D gene. V lost 1 base, J lost 5 bases, and 9 bases lay in between. Germline-derived CDR1 and CDR2 are SGHRS and YFSETQ. The CDR3 extends over 13 amino acids. The CDR3 is CASSLNTEETQYF. The DNA for the CDR3 is TGCGCCAGCAGCTTGAACACGGAGGAGACCCAGTACTTC.

This rearrangement joins TRBV28 to TRBJ2-7, with D possibly being TRBD2 (6 bases). Looked up from germline, CDR1 is MDHEN and CDR2 is SYDVKM. CDR3 length equals 13 residues. Trimming cost V 2 bases and J 6 bases, with 11 bases left between them. CDR3 loop: CASSLRLASEQYF. CDR3 coding DNA: TGTGCCAGCAGTTTACGTCTAGCGAGCGAGCAGTACTTC.

The chain is built from TRBV30 and TRBJ2-7; tentative D call: TRBD2 (5 bases). CDR3 length: 14 residues. V was cut by 2 bases and J by 0 bases, with 11 bases left in between. Germline CDR1 is GTSNPN and CDR2 is SVGIG (reference sequence). CDR3 loop: CAWSPDGLSYEQYF. The CDR3 DNA follows: TGTGCCTGGAGTCCGGACGGACTCTCCTACGAGCAGTACTTC.